The clone carrying this T cell receptor beta chain came up once. These data are taken from a study of T cell changes during pregnancy in multiple sclerosis. Profiled with immunoSEQ multiplex PCR; TCRdb holds only in-frame clones, not every one. The data hold around 38,000 clones, with about nine tenths observed a single time. Material: CD8+ T cells from peripheral blood mononuclear cells, obtained in the second trimester of pregnancy. This receptor was obtained from a female donor with multiple sclerosis, enrolled in a pregnancy study.

CDR3 sequence: CASSTYSKDIQYF. The CDR3 region has the DNA TGTGCCAGCAGCACCTACAGTAAGGACATTCAGTACTTC. The V and J genes are TRBV7-8 and TRBJ2-4; D call uncertain. Germline values: CDR1 SGHVS, CDR2 FQNEAQ. The CDR3 loop spans 13 amino acids. Trimming stripped 5 bases from V and 8 bases from J, with 13 bases between.